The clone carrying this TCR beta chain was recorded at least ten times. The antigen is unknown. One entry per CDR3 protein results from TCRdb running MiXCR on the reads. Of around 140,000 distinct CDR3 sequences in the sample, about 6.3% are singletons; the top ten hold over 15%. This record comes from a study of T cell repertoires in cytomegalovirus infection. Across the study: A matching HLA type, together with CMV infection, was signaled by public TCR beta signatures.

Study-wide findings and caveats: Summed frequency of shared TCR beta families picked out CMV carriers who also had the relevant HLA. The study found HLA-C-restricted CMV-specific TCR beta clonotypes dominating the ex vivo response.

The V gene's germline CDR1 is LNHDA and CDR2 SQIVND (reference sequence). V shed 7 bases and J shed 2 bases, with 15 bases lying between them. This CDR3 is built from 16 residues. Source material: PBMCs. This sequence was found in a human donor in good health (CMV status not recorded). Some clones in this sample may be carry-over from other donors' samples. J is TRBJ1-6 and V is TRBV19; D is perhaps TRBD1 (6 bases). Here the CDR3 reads CASNPQGNTYNSPLHF. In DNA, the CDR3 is TGTGCCAGTAATCCACAGGGAAATACCTATAATTCACCCCTCCACTTT.